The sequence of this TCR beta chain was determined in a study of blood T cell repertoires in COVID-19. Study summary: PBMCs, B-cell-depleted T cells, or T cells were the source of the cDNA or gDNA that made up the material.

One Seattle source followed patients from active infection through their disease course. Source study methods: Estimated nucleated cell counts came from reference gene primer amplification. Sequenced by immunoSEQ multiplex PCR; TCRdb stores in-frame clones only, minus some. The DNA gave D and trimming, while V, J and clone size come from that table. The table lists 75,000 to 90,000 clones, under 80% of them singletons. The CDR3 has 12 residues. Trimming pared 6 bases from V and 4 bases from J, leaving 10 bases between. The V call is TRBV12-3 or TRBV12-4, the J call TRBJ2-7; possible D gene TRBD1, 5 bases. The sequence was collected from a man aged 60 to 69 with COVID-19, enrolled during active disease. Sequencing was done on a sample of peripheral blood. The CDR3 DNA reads TGTGCCAGCAGCCAGGGTCCTTACGAGCAGTACTTC. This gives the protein CASSQGPYEQYF.